Below, 13 T cell receptor beta chains from the same sample are listed, as sequenced in a study of beta chain features in type 1 diabetes. The antigens for these receptors are not known. Every isolated RNA sample was fully reverse transcribed, so sequencing captured expressed TCRB transcripts. Assay used: immunoSEQ multiplex PCR; TCRdb lists only in-frame clones, some missing. The repertoire has hundreds of thousands of clones, 13% of them found once; the top ten carry approximately 0.022%. Study observations and caveats: Type 1 diabetes patients had moderately but significantly shorter TCRB CDR3s in all four CD4+ subsets.

Sequencing was carried out using naive CD4+ T cells from blood. These receptors originate from a young man with type 1 diabetes.

The genes are TRBV18 and TRBJ2-1, with D perhaps TRBD1 (6 bases). Deletions cut 4 bases from V and 5 bases from J, with 12 bases between. There are 14 residues in the CDR3. The germline V gene encodes CDR1 KGHSH and CDR2 LQKENI. The CDR3 here is CASSRQDRNNEQFF. CDR3 coding DNA: TGTGCCAGCTCACGACAAGACAGGAACAATGAGCAGTTCTTC.

This clone turned up a few times. This chain links TRBV19 with TRBJ2-1; 9 positions match TRBD1. Looked up from germline, CDR1 is LNHDA and CDR2 is SQIVND (reference sequence). V shed 6 bases and J 9 bases; nucleotides not matched to a gene: 12. This CDR3 comprises 15 residues. DNA for the CDR3: TGTGCCAGTAGGCCTCCCGGGACAGGGAATGGTGAGCAGTTCTTC. Its protein is CASRPPGTGNGEQFF. Looking up the rest from reference TRBV19 and TRBJ2-1 gives the full variable domain: DGGITQSPKYLFRKEGQNVTLSCEQNLNHDAMYWYRQDPGQGLRLIYYSQIVNDFQKGDIAEGYSVSREKKESFPLTVTSAQKNPTAFYLCASRPPGTGNGEQFFGPGTRLTVL.

This clone appeared a few times. The gene calls are TRBV11-3 and TRBJ1-1; 7 nucleotides match TRBD1. With V trimmed by 5 bases and J by 11 bases, 8 bases remained unmatched. CDR1 and CDR2 (germline): SGHNT, YENEEA. The CDR3 is 12 amino acids. The CDR3 bases are TGTGCCAGCAGCGATACCGGGACAGCTGCTTTCTTT. It encodes CASSDTGTAAFF.

This clone was seen more than once but under ten times. This chain uses TRBV30 with TRBJ1-1; the match to TRBD1 covers 9 bases. The length of the CDR3 is 12 residues. Trimming removed 5 bases from V and 10 bases from J; junction bases left unmatched: 8. Germline assignment: CDR1 GTSNPN and CDR2 SVGIG (reference sequence). In nucleotides, the CDR3 is TGTGCCTGGGACCCTACAGGGGGCCGAGCTTTCTTT. It translates to CAWDPTGGRAFF.

This clone was counted only a few times. The chain is built from TRBV2 and TRBJ2-7, with D uncertain. Germline V gene data show CDR1 as SNHLY and CDR2 as FYNNEI. V lost 11 bases and J 6 bases, leaving 20 bases between the germline ends. The CDR3 is 13 residues long. CDR3 sequence reads: CASAPSNLGEQYF. The CDR3 DNA reads as TGTGCCTCCGCCCCAAGCAATTTGGGCGAGCAGTACTTC.

This clone has just a few counts. The rearrangement joins TRBV6-1 to TRBJ1-1, with D maybe TRBD1 (6 bases). This CDR3 region has 13 residues. V gave up 6 bases and J gave up 4 bases, with 12 bases separating them. Per the germline V gene, CDR1 is MNHNS and CDR2 is SASEGT. The chain's CDR3 is CASRKGDGTEAFF. The CDR3, as DNA: TGTGCCAGCAGGAAGGGGGATGGCACTGAAGCTTTCTTT.

The gene calls are TRBV18 and TRBJ2-5, with D hard to call. V lost 4 bases and J 0 bases, leaving 6 bases between the germline ends. The CDR3 loop spans 13 amino acids. Germline values: CDR1 KGHSH, CDR2 LQKENI. CDR3 protein: CASSRSYQETQYF. CDR3 sequence (DNA): TGTGCCAGCTCACGTTCGTACCAAGAGACCCAGTACTTC. The entire variable domain, with the rest obtained from reference TRBV18 and TRBJ2-5, is as follows: NAGVMQNPRHLVRRRGQEARLRCSPMKGHSHVYWYRQLPEEGLKFMVYLQKENIIDESGMPKERFSAEFPKEGPSILRIQQVVRGDSAAYFCASSRSYQETQYFGPGTRLLVL.

V is TRBV5-6 and J is TRBJ1-5; D remains ambiguous. CDR1 is SGHDT and CDR2 is YYEEEE in the germline V gene. The CDR3 consists of 15 residues. V lost 0 bases and J 3 bases, leaving 10 bases between the germline ends. The CDR3 coding sequence is TGTGCCAGCAGCTTGGGGGATTGGAACAATCAGCCCCAGCATTTT. This translates into CASSLGDWNNQPQHF.

In this sample, this clone turned up a few times. This rearrangement joins TRBV29-1 to TRBJ2-5; D call uncertain. Deletions cut 4 bases from V and 3 bases from J, with 6 bases between. Germline-derived CDR1 and CDR2 are SQVTM and ANQGSEA. CDR3 length: 11 residues. The CDR3 protein is CSVAREETQYF. DNA for the CDR3: TGCAGCGTTGCCAGAGAAGAGACCCAGTACTTC.

The chain carries TRBV6-5 and TRBJ2-1, with TRBD1 identical over 9 bases. Germline values: CDR1 MNHEY, CDR2 SVGAGI. The length of the CDR3 is 15 residues. The V segment lost 4 bases and the J segment 8 bases; nucleotides outside the gene matches: 9. In DNA, the CDR3 is TGTGCCAGCAGTTTCTTGGGACAGGGTGTCGATGAGCAGTTCTTC. Protein: CASSFLGQGVDEQFF.

CDR3 in DNA: TGTGCCTGGAGTATGGATTCGGATGGCTACACCTTC. Encoded protein: CAWSMDSDGYTF. The chain has TRBV30 and TRBJ1-2; D is unresolved. The CDR3 extends over 12 amino acids. Trimming left V 2 bases short and J 6 bases short, with 10 bases between. CDR1 and CDR2 from the germline V gene are GTSNPN and SVGIG (reference sequence).

This clone was found a few times. Within the sample, other DNA sequences also encode this same CDR3. CDR3 DNA sequence: TGTGCCATCAGTGAGGATTCCAATCAGCCCCAGCATTTT. Its protein product is CAISEDSNQPQHF. The chain employs TRBV10-3 and TRBJ1-5, with unresolved D. The germline V and J ends were trimmed by 2 bases and 3 bases, with 5 bases remaining between them. The CDR3 consists of 13 residues. The germline V gene encodes CDR1 ENHRY and CDR2 SYGVKD.

The V gene is TRBV11-2, the J gene TRBJ1-6; no definite D call. V dropped 0 bases and J dropped 10 bases, with 19 bases sitting between them. The CDR3 covers 17 residues. Looked up from germline, CDR1 is SGHAT and CDR2 is FQNNGV. DNA for the CDR3: TGTGCCAGCAGCTTAGATCGGGGTTGGACGGACGGCTCACCCCTCCACTTT. Protein: CASSLDRGWTDGSPLHF.